This entry lists 27 T cell receptor beta chains sequenced from one sample in a study of T-cell reconstitution after alpha-beta-depleted transplantation in children. Unique molecular identifiers featured in how the TCRbeta library was prepared. TCRdb reanalysed the PCR reads using MiXCR and keeps one entry per CDR3 protein. Among approximately 420,000 distinct CDR3 sequences listed, roughly 10% were seen once. The specimen was PBMCs from the stem cell graft donor, collected from the stem cell graft. The origin of the receptors is a human donor who donated a stem cell graft to a child with acute myeloid leukemia.

The chain combines TRBV10-1 with TRBJ2-7; possibly TRBD2 for D (6 bases). The CDR3 sequence is 14 residues long. CDR1 is WNHNN, CDR2 SYGVQD, per germline (reference sequence). V lost 7 bases and J 4 bases, leaving 17 bases between the germline ends. CDR3 in amino acids: CASKLANGGYEQYV. In nucleotides, the CDR3 is TGCGCCAGCAAACTAGCTAATGGGGGATACGAGCAGTACGTC.

The chain links TRBV7-9 to TRBJ2-3; tentative D call: TRBD1 (5 bases). V gave up 0 bases and J gave up 1 base, with 8 bases separating them. The CDR3 has 15 residues. The germline V gene encodes CDR1 SEHNR and CDR2 FQNEAQ (reference sequence). The CDR3 bases are TGTGCCAGCAGCTTAGCGACAGCCGGCACAGATACGCAGTATTTT. It is translated as CASSLATAGTDTQYF.

This clonotype has a count of ten or more. The chain carries TRBV9 and TRBJ2-3; D perhaps matches TRBD1 (6 bases). Germline assignment: CDR1 SGDLS and CDR2 YYNGEE. This CDR3 is built from 13 residues. Trimming took 2 bases from V and 3 from J, leaving 7 bases between them. In DNA, the CDR3 is TGTGCCAGCAGCGTCACAGGGACAGATACGCAGTATTTT. Translating it yields CASSVTGTDTQYF.

This clonotype came up a few times. This rearrangement joins TRBV11-2 to TRBJ2-1, with TRBD2 identical over 10 bases. Trimming removed 5 bases from V and 4 bases from J; junction bases left unmatched: 8. This CDR3 region has 16 residues. Germline V gene data show CDR1 as SGHAT and CDR2 as FQNNGV. The CDR3 here is CASSLFAAGGYNEQFF. In nucleotides, the CDR3 is TGTGCCAGCAGCCTTTTCGCAGCGGGAGGGTACAATGAGCAGTTCTTC. Full variable domain (rest looked up from reference TRBV11-2 and TRBJ2-1): EAGVAQSPRYKIIEKRQSVAFWCNPISGHATLYWYQQILGQGPKLLIQFQNNGVVDDSQLPKDRFSAERLKGVDSTLKIQPAKLEDSAVYLCASSLFAAGGYNEQFFGPGTRLTVL.

The gene calls are TRBV20-1 and TRBJ2-3; TRBD1 might be the D (5 bases). Germline loops: CDR1 DFQATT, CDR2 SNEGSKA (reference sequence). V was clipped by 2 bases and J by 3 bases, with 9 bases between them. This CDR3 spans 13 amino acids. For the CDR3, the DNA is TGCAGTGCTAGATACTCAGGGACAGATACGCAGTATTTT. Its protein is CSARYSGTDTQYF.

This clonotype was counted at least ten times. The rearrangement uses TRBV5-6 and TRBJ2-2; D unclear. Trimming pared 0 bases from V and 4 bases from J, leaving 4 bases between. CDR1 and CDR2 from the germline V gene are SGHDT and YYEEEE. The CDR3 spans 13 residues. The CDR3 DNA reads TGTGCCAGCAGCTTGGCTGTCACCGGGGAGCTGTTTTTT. It codes for CASSLAVTGELFF.

The table lists this clonotype with many counts. The chain couples TRBV11-3 to TRBJ2-1, with a possible D match to TRBD2 (5 bases). Germline V gene lookup returns CDR1 SGHNT and CDR2 YENEEA. V gave up 5 bases and J gave up 0 bases, with 23 bases separating them. CDR3 length: 19 amino acids. The chain's CDR3 is CASSPLLGATGSSYNEQFF. In DNA, the CDR3 is TGTGCCAGCAGCCCCCTCCTGGGCGCGACTGGGAGCTCCTACAATGAGCAGTTCTTC.

This clonotype was detected many times. This sequence joins TRBV7-8 and TRBJ2-1, with a weak D call TRBD2 (5 bases). The V and J ends lost 5 bases and 0 bases respectively, with 8 bases between them. Looked up from germline, CDR1 is SGHVS and CDR2 is FQNEAQ. The CDR3 is 14 residues long. The CDR3 loop is CASSPAGSYNEQFF. CDR3 bases: TGTGCCAGCAGCCCGGCGGGCTCCTACAATGAGCAGTTCTTC.

J is TRBJ2-1 and V is TRBV29-1; 11 bases map to TRBD2. The germline CDR1 and CDR2 sequences are SQVTM and ANQGSEA. The CDR3 spans 16 residues. Unmatched junction bases numbered 10, after V lost 3 bases and J lost 6 bases. The CDR3 is CSVDSVAGGIVNEQFF. CDR3 nucleotides: TGCAGCGTTGATTCCGTAGCGGGAGGGATTGTCAATGAGCAGTTCTTC.

The table lists this clonotype with a few counts. The chain joins TRBV6-2 or TRBV6-3 to TRBJ1-5, with 7 nucleotides matching TRBD1. This CDR3 contains 16 residues. Per germline, CDR1 MNHEY and CDR2 SVGEGT. V lost 6 bases, J lost 1 base, and 9 bases stayed unmatched. The CDR3 nucleotides are TGTGCCAGCAGCCTAAGACAGGGACGAAGCAATCAGCCCCAGCATTTT. Residues: CASSLRQGRSNQPQHF.

This clonotype was counted only a few times. In DNA form, the CDR3 reads TGCAGTGCTAGCCACCAGATGAACACTGAAGCTTTCTTT. This sequence encodes CSASHQMNTEAFF. V and J are TRBV20-1 and TRBJ1-1; D is undetermined. The V gene lost 3 bases and the J gene lost 0 bases, with 8 bases spanning the gap. The CDR3 runs 13 residues. The germline V gene encodes CDR1 DFQATT and CDR2 SNEGSKA (reference sequence).

This clonotype occurred a few times. This sequence joins TRBV11-2 and TRBJ2-6; TRBD1 is a possible D gene (5 bases). This CDR3 spans 18 amino acids. Germline assignment: CDR1 SGHAT and CDR2 FQNNGV. V was shortened by 5 bases and J by 0 bases, with 17 bases between the two germline ends. The CDR3: CASSDFPQGYSGANVLTF. As DNA, the CDR3 is TGTGCCAGCAGCGACTTTCCCCAGGGATACTCTGGGGCCAACGTCCTGACTTTC.

DNA for the CDR3: TGCAGTGCCAGCGACACCTACGAGCAGTACGTC. This sequence encodes CSASDTYEQYV. The rearrangement joins TRBV20-1 to TRBJ2-7, with D unclear. V lost 6 bases and J lost 2, with 8 bases in between. There are 11 residues in the CDR3. Germline V gene sequence: CDR1 DFQATT, CDR2 SNEGSKA (reference sequence).

The chain carries TRBV11-2 and TRBJ2-1; TRBD2 agrees at 8 bases. In germline, CDR1 is SGHAT, CDR2 FQNNGV. The CDR3 is 15 amino acids. The V and J ends lost 4 bases and 2 bases, in that order; junction bases with no gene match: 4. As DNA, the CDR3 is TGTGCCAGCAGCTCACTAGCGGAAACCTACAATGAGCAGTTCTTC. Its protein product is CASSSLAETYNEQFF.

The sample holds many counts of this clonotype. This sequence joins TRBV28 and TRBJ2-7; 8 bases line up with TRBD1. J lost 1 base, V lost 1 base, and 3 bases had no gene match. Germline-derived CDR1 and CDR2 are MDHEN and SYDVKM. This CDR3 contains 15 residues. The CDR3 loop is CASSLYRGISYEQYF. DNA for the CDR3: TGTGCCAGCAGTTTATACAGGGGGATTTCCTACGAGCAGTACTTC. The variable domain in full, completed from reference TRBV28 and TRBJ2-7, reads DVKVTQSSRYLVKRTGEKVFLECVQDMDHENMFWYRQDPGLGLRLIYFSYDVKMKEKGDIPEGYSVSREKKERFSLILESASTNQTSMYLCASSLYRGISYEQYFGPGTRLTVT.

This clonotype appeared a few times. The chain recombines TRBV15 with TRBJ2-1, with D possibly matching TRBD2 (5 bases). CDR3 length: 12 residues. The V and J ends lost 1 base and 9 bases respectively, with 7 bases between them. Germline values: CDR1 LNHNV, CDR2 YYDKDF (reference sequence). CDR3 sequence: CATSRAGFEQFF. The CDR3 DNA reads TGTGCCACCAGCAGAGCGGGGTTTGAGCAGTTCTTC.

This clonotype was recorded a few times. The J gene is TRBJ2-3, the V gene TRBV5-1; 7 bases are shared with TRBD2. V lost 7 bases to trimming and J lost 3 bases; unmatched junction nucleotides: 11. Germline V gene data show CDR1 as SGHRS and CDR2 as YFSETQ. The CDR3 has 15 amino acids. The CDR3, as DNA: TGCGCCAGCCGCACGGGGGGAACGGGGACAGATACGCAGTATTTT. Its translation is CASRTGGTGTDTQYF.

This clonotype occurred a few times. The chain carries TRBV7-8 and TRBJ2-3; tentatively, D is TRBD2 (5 bases). The CDR3 has 17 residues. CDR1 and CDR2 from the germline V gene are SGHVS and FQNEAQ. Trimming left V 2 bases short and J 3 bases short, with 18 bases between. The DNA of the CDR3 is TGTGCCAGCAGCTTAAAGTCTGCGCTAGCTGTGACAGATACGCAGTATTTT. Its translation is CASSLKSALAVTDTQYF.

A few counts support this clonotype. This chain uses TRBV4-1 with TRBJ1-5; D remains unclear. The CDR3 consists of 12 residues. Germline V gives CDR1 MGHRA, CDR2 YSYEKL. V was clipped by 2 bases and J by 3 bases, with 2 bases between them. CDR3 sequence (DNA): TGCGCCAGCAGCCAACTCAATCAGCCCCAGCATTTT. Translation gives CASSQLNQPQHF.

Only a few counts were recorded for this clonotype. The rearrangement links TRBV7-2 to TRBJ1-6; 10 nucleotides agree with TRBD1. Trimming at V came to 3 bases and at J to 10 bases, leaving 3 bases not matched to a gene. CDR3 length equals 14 residues. Germline assignment: CDR1 SGHTA and CDR2 FQGNSA. The CDR3 nucleotides read TGTGCCAGCAGCTTTGGACAGGGGGGATCACCCCTCCACTTT. This codes for CASSFGQGGSPLHF.

This clonotype was seen ten or more times. CDR3 nucleotides: TGTGCCAGCAGCTTGTTCCTGGGGCTCGGGGCTAATGAAAAACTGTTTTTT. It encodes CASSLFLGLGANEKLFF. The chain is built from TRBV5-6 and TRBJ1-4, with D maybe TRBD1 (5 bases). Looked up from germline, CDR1 is SGHDT and CDR2 is YYEEEE. The germline V and J ends were trimmed by 1 base and 3 bases, with 16 bases remaining between them. This CDR3 has 17 amino acids.

In its sample, this clonotype was seen a few times. The chain recombines TRBV12-3 or TRBV12-4 with TRBJ1-2; D remains ambiguous. V was cut by 5 bases and J by 1 base, with 5 bases left in between. The CDR3 spans 12 residues. CDR3 nucleotide sequence: TGTGCCAGCAGTCCCTTTAACTATGGCTACACCTTC. Its translation: CASSPFNYGYTF.

For this clonotype: A read error may be the cause here, since a much bigger clone is one base away. The chain recombines TRBV7-8 with TRBJ2-1; 12 bases line up with TRBD2. This CDR3 region has 15 residues. Germline V gene data show CDR1 as SGHVS and CDR2 as FQNEAQ. The CDR3 DNA sequence: TGTGGCAGCAGCTTAGTCCCTAGCGGGGGGGTCGAGCAGTTCTTC. Translating it yields CGSSLVPSGGVEQFF.

The rearrangement links TRBV7-9 to TRBJ2-7; D is perhaps TRBD2 (5 bases). The ends were cut back, 6 bases at V and 5 bases at J, with 11 bases in the middle. Germline V gives CDR1 SEHNR, CDR2 FQNEAQ (reference sequence). The CDR3 consists of 12 residues. In nucleotides, the CDR3 is TGTGCCAGCAGTTTCAGGAGGAACGAGCAGTACTTC. It specifies CASSFRRNEQYF.

There are a few counts of this clonotype. This chain links TRBV3-1 with TRBJ2-1; D may match TRBD1 or TRBD2 (5 bases each). The germline gives CDR1 LGHDT, CDR2 YNNKEL (reference sequence). Trimming removed 1 base at V and 2 bases at J, with 9 bases between. The length of the CDR3 is 15 residues. In DNA form, the CDR3 reads TGTGCCAGCAGCCAAGGTTCGGGGCCCTACAATGAGCAGTTCTTC. Amino acids: CASSQGSGPYNEQFF.

The J gene is TRBJ2-5, the V gene TRBV12-3 or TRBV12-4; 10 bases match TRBD2. V lost 5 bases and J lost 5; bases outside the gene matches: 14. This CDR3 spans 17 amino acids. Here the CDR3 DNA reads TGTGCCAGCAGTCCGAGGGGCATAGCGGGGGGAGGGGAGACCCAGTACTTC. Translation: CASSPRGIAGGGETQYF.

The table lists this clonotype with a few counts. The rearrangement joins TRBV11-2 to TRBJ2-5; D gene uncertain. Germline loops: CDR1 SGHAT, CDR2 FQNNGV. The CDR3 totals 14 residues. Trimming stripped 2 bases from V and 5 bases from J, with 12 bases between. The CDR3 DNA reads TGTGCCAGCAGCTTATTTGAGTCGAGGGAGACCCAGTACTTC. Its protein product is CASSLFESRETQYF.